Listed below are T cell receptor beta chains from one sample, sequenced in a study of T cell responses to AZD1222 COVID-19 vaccine. The data were produced by immunoSEQ multiplex PCR, yet TCRdb's version contains in-frame clones alone and is incomplete. The profile shows 75,000 to 90,000 clones, under 90% of them singletons. The sequencing used peripheral blood, collected on day 0 of AZD1222 vaccination. The receptors were gathered from an adult in good health. Both conserved end residues are part of each CDR3. Fields, in order: CDR3 protein, CDR3 DNA, J gene, clone size, V gene, D gene. The D gene is left open where the match is weak. A clone size is listed for some rows: how often the clone was seen (once, few, many), or a class if it is expanded.

CDR3 protein: CASSEAGPYQPQHF; CDR3 DNA: TGTGCCAGCAGTGAAGCGGGACCTTATCAGCCCCAGCATTTT; J gene: TRBJ1-5; clone size: .; V gene: TRBV2; D gene: .
CDR3 protein: CASSLGGGTGTEAFF; CDR3 DNA: TGTGCCAGCAGCTTAGGGGGGGGAACGGGCACTGAAGCTTTCTTT; J gene: TRBJ1-1; clone size: .; V gene: TRBV7-2; D gene: .
CDR3 protein: CASSTYSVSDEKLFF; CDR3 DNA: TGTGCCAGCAGTACCTACAGCGTTAGTGATGAAAAACTGTTTTTT; J gene: TRBJ1-4; clone size: once; V gene: TRBV6-5; D gene: .
CDR3 protein: CASSLAPRGRGNTIYF; CDR3 DNA: TGTGCCAGCAGCTTAGCTCCCCGGGGGCGAGGAAACACCATATATTTT; J gene: TRBJ1-3; clone size: .; V gene: TRBV11-2; D gene: .
CDR3 protein: CSASYQLNTEAFF; CDR3 DNA: TGCAGTGCTAGTTACCAGTTGAACACTGAAGCTTTCTTT; J gene: TRBJ1-1; clone size: .; V gene: TRBV20-1; D gene: .
CDR3 protein: CASSLEGGSNTEAFF; CDR3 DNA: TGTGCCAGCAGCTTAGAAGGGGGATCGAACACTGAAGCTTTCTTT; J gene: TRBJ1-1; clone size: .; V gene: TRBV7-6; D gene: .
CDR3 protein: CASSQVTGNYGYTF; CDR3 DNA: TGCGCCAGCAGCCAAGTCACAGGGAACTATGGCTACACCTTC; J gene: TRBJ1-2; clone size: .; V gene: TRBV4-3; D gene: .
CDR3 protein: CASSFGGLTYEQYF; CDR3 DNA: TGTGCCAGCAGCTTCGGAGGGTTGACCTACGAGCAGTACTTC; J gene: TRBJ2-7; clone size: .; V gene: TRBV7-9; D gene: .
CDR3 protein: CASSISATGGSRGGYTF; CDR3 DNA: TGTGCCAGTAGTATTTCGGCGACAGGGGGCTCTAGAGGGGGCTACACCTTC; J gene: TRBJ1-2; clone size: .; V gene: TRBV19; D gene: TRBD1
CDR3 protein: CASSLVAQREQFF; CDR3 DNA: TGTGCCAGCAGCTTAGTAGCCCAACGCGAGCAGTTCTTC; J gene: TRBJ2-1; clone size: .; V gene: TRBV7-2; D gene: .
CDR3 protein: CASSVRVSGNTIYF; CDR3 DNA: TGTGCCAGCAGCGTTCGTGTCTCTGGAAACACCATATATTTT; J gene: TRBJ1-3; clone size: .; V gene: TRBV9; D gene: .
CDR3 protein: CASSDAPFEQGLARGEQFF; CDR3 DNA: TGTGCCAGCAGTGACGCTCCATTCGAACAGGGGCTAGCGCGTGGTGAGCAGTTCTTC; J gene: TRBJ2-1; clone size: .; V gene: TRBV27; D gene: .
CDR3 protein: CASSLTGYNEQFF; CDR3 DNA: TGTGCCAGCAGCTTAACAGGGTACAATGAGCAGTTCTTC; J gene: TRBJ2-1; clone size: .; V gene: TRBV7-3; D gene: .
CDR3 protein: CASSYVSGTGELFF; CDR3 DNA: TGTGCCAGCAGTTACGTTAGCGGCACCGGGGAGCTGTTTTTT; J gene: TRBJ2-2; clone size: .; V gene: TRBV6-5; D gene: .
CDR3 protein: CASGWPYNEQFF; CDR3 DNA: TGTGCCAGCGGCTGGCCCTACAATGAGCAGTTCTTC; J gene: TRBJ2-1; clone size: .; V gene: TRBV12-3/TRBV12-4; D gene: .
CDR3 protein: CATSDRQGLGTGELFF; CDR3 DNA: TGTGCCACCAGTGATAGACAGGGATTGGGCACCGGGGAGCTGTTTTTT; J gene: TRBJ2-2; clone size: .; V gene: TRBV24-1; D gene: TRBD1
CDR3 protein: CASSLVRTGGNIDQPQHF; CDR3 DNA: TGTGCCAGCAGCTTAGTCCGGACAGGGGGTAATATAGATCAGCCCCAGCATTTT; J gene: TRBJ1-5; clone size: .; V gene: TRBV7-9; D gene: TRBD1
CDR3 protein: CASSLAGATDTQYF; CDR3 DNA: TGTGCCAGCAGTCTAGCGGGTGCCACAGATACGCAGTATTTT; J gene: TRBJ2-3; clone size: .; V gene: TRBV27; D gene: TRBD2